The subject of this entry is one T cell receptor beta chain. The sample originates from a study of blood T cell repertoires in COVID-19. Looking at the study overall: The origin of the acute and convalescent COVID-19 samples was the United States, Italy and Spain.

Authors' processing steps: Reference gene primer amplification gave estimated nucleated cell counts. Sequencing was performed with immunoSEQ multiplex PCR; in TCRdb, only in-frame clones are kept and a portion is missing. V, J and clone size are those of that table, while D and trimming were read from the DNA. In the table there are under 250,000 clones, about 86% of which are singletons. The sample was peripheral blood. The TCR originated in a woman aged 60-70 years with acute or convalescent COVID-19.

CDR3 in amino acids: CASSPRAGAHEQYF. CDR3 DNA sequence: TGCGCCAGCAGCCCTAGGGCGGGGGCCCACGAGCAGTACTTC. V usage is TRBV5-1 and J usage is TRBJ2-7; possible D gene TRBD2, 7 bases. Germline values: CDR1 SGHRS, CDR2 YFSETQ. Trimming left V 4 bases short and J 5 bases short, with 16 bases between. The CDR3 runs 14 residues.